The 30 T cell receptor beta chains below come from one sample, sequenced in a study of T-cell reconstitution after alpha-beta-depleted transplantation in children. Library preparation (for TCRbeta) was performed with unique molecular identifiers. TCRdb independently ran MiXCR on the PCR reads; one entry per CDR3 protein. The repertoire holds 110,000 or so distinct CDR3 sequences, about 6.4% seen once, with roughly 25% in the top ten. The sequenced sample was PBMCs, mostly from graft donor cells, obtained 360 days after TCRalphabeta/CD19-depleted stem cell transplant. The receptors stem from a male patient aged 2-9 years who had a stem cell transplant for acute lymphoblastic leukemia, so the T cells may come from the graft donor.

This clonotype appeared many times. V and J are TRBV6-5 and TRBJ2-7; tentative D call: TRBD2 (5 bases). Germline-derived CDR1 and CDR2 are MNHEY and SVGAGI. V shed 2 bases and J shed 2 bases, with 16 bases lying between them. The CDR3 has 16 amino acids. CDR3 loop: CASSYPHDGGPYEQYF. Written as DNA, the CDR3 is TGTGCCAGCAGTTACCCCCATGACGGAGGTCCCTACGAGCAGTACTTC.

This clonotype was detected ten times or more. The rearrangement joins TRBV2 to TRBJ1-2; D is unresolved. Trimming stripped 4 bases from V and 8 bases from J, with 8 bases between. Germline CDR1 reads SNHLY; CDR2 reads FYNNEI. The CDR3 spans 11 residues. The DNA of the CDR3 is TGTGCCAGCAGTGGGGCACTCGGCTACACCTTC. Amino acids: CASSGALGYTF.

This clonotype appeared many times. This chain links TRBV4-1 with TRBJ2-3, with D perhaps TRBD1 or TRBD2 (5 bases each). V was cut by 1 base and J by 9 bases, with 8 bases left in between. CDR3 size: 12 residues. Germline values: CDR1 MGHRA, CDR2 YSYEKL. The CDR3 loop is CASSQGGKTQYF. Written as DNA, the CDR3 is TGCGCCAGCAGCCAAGGGGGGAAAACGCAGTATTTT.

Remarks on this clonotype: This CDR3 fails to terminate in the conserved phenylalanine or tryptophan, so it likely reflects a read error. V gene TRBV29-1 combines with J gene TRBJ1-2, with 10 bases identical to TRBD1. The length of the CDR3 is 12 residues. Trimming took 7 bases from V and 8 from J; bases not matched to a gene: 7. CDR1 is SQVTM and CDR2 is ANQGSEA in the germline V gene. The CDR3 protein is CSARQGARGYTL. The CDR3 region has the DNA TGCAGCGCCAGACAGGGGGCGAGAGGCTACACCTTA.

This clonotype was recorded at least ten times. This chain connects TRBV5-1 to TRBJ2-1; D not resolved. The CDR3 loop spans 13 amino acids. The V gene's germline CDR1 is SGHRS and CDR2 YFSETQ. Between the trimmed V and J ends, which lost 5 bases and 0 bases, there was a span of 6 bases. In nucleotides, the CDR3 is TGCGCCAGCAGTACCTACTCCTACAATGAGCAGTTCTTC. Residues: CASSTYSYNEQFF.

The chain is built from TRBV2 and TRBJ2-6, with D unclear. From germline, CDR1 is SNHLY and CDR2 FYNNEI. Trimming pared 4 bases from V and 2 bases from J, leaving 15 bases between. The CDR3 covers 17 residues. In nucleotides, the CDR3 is TGTGCCAGCAGTGGGGGTTTGACTGAAACTGGGGCCAACGTCCTGACTTTC. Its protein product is CASSGGLTETGANVLTF.

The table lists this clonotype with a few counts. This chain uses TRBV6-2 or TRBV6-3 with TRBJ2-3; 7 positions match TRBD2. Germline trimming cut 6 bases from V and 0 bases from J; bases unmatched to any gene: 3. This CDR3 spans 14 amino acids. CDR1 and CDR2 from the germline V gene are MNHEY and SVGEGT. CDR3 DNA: TGTGCCAGCAGGCCCGGGGGGAGCACAGATACGCAGTATTTT. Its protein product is CASRPGGSTDTQYF.

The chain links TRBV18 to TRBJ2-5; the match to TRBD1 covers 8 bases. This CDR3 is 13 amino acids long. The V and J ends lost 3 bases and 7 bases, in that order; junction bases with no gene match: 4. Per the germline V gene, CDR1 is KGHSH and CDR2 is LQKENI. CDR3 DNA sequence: TGTGCCAGCTCACCCAGGGGGCGATCGACCCAGTACTTC. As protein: CASSPRGRSTQYF.

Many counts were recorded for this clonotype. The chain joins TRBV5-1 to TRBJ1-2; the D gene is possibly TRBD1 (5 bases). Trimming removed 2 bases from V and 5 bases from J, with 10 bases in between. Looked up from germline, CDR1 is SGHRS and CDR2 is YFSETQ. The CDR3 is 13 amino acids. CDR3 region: CASSFGTSYGYTF. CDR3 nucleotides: TGCGCCAGCAGCTTCGGGACGAGTTATGGCTACACCTTC.

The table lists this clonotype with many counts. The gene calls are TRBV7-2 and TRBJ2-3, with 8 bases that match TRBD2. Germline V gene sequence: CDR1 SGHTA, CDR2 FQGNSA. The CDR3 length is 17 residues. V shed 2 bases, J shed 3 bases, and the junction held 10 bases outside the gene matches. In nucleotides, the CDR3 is TGTGCCAGCAGCTTAATGGTTGGCGGGAGGACGACAGATACGCAGTATTTT. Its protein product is CASSLMVGGRTTDTQYF.

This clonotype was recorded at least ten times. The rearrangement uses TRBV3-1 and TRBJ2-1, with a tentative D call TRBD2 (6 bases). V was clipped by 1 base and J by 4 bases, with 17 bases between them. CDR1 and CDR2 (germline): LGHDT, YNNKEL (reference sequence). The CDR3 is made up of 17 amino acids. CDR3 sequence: CASSQARTGRGYNEQFF. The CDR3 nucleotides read TGTGCCAGCAGCCAAGCCCGGACGGGGCGGGGTTACAATGAGCAGTTCTTC.

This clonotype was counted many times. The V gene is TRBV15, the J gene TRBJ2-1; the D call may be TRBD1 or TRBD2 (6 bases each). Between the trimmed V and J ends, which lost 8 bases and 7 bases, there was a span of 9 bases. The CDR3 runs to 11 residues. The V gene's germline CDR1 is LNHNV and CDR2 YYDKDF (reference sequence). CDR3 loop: CATGGGNEQFF. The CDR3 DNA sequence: TGTGCCACCGGAGGGGGTAATGAGCAGTTCTTC.

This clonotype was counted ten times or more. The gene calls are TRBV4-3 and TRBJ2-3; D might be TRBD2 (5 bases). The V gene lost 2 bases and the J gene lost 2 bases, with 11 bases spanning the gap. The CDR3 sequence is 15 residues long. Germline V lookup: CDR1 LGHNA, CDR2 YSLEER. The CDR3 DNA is TGCGCCAGCAGCCAAACGAGGCTAGCCACAGATACGCAGTATTTT. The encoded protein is CASSQTRLATDTQYF.

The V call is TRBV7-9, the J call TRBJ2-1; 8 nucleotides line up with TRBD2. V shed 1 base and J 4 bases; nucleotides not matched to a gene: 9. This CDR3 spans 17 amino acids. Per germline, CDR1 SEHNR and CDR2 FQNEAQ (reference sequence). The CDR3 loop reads CASSLVLSGGLYNEQFF. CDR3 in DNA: TGTGCCAGCAGCTTAGTACTCTCGGGGGGGCTGTACAATGAGCAGTTCTTC.

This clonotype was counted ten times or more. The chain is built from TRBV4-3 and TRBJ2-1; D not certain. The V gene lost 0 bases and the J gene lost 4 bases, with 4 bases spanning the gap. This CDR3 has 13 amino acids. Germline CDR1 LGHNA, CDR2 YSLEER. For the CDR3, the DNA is TGCGCCAGCAGCCAAGAGTGGTACAATGAGCAGTTCTTC. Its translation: CASSQEWYNEQFF.

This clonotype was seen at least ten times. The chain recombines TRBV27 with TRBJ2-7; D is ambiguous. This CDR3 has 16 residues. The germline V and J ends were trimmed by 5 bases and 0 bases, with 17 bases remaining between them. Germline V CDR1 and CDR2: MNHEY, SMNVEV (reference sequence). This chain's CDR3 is CASSPSLGRNSYEQYF. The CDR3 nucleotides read TGTGCCAGCAGTCCCAGCCTTGGGCGGAACTCCTACGAGCAGTACTTC.

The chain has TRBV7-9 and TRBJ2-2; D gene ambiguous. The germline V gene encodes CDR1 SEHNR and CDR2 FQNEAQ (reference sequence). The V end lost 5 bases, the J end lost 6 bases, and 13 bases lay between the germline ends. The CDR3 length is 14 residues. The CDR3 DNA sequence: TGTGCCAGCAGCCGGCCCGACGGAGCCGGGGAGCTGTTTTTT. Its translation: CASSRPDGAGELFF.

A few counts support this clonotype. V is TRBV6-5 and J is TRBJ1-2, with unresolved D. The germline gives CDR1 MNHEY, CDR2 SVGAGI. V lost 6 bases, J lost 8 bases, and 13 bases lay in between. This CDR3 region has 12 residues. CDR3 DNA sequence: TGTGCCAGCAGACGGAGGGTGGGAGGCTACACCTTC. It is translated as CASRRRVGGYTF.

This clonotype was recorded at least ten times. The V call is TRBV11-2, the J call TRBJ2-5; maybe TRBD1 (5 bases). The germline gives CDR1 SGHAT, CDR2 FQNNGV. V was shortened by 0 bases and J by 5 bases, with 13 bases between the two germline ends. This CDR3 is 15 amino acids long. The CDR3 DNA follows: TGTGCCAGCAGCTTAGACCCCGGAGCAGGGGAGACCCAGTACTTC. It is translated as CASSLDPGAGETQYF. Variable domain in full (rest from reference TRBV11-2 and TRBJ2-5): EAGVAQSPRYKIIEKRQSVAFWCNPISGHATLYWYQQILGQGPKLLIQFQNNGVVDDSQLPKDRFSAERLKGVDSTLKIQPAKLEDSAVYLCASSLDPGAGETQYFGPGTRLLVL.

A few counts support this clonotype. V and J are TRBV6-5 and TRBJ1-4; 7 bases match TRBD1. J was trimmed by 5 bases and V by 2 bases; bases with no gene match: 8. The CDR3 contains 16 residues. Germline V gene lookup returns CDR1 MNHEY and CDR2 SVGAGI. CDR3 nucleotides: TGTGCCAGCAGTTACAGTCCAACAGGGGAGAATGAAAAACTGTTTTTT. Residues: CASSYSPTGENEKLFF.

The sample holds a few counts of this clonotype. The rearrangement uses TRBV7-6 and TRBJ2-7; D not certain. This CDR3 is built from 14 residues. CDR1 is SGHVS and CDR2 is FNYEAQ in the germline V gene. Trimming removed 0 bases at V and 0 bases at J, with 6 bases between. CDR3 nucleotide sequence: TGTGCCAGCAGCTTAGCCGCTAACTCCTACGAGCAGTACTTC. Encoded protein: CASSLAANSYEQYF.

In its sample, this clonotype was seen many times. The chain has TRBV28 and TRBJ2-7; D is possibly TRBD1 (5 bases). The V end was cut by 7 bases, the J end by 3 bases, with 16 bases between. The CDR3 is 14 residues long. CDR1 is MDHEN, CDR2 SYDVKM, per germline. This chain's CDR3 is CASTLANRIYEQYF. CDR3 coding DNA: TGTGCCAGCACCCTCGCGAACAGGATCTACGAGCAGTACTTC.

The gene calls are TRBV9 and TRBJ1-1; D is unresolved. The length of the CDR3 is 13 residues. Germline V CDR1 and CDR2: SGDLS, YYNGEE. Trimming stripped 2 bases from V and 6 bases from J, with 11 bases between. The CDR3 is CASSVEAYAEAFF. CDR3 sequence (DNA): TGTGCCAGCAGCGTGGAAGCTTACGCTGAAGCTTTCTTT.

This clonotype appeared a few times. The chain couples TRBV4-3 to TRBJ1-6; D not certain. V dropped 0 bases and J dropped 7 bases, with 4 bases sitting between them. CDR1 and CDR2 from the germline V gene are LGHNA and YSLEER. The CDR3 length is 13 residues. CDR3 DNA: TGCGCCAGCAGCCAAGATAAGAATTCACCCCTCCACTTT. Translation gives CASSQDKNSPLHF.

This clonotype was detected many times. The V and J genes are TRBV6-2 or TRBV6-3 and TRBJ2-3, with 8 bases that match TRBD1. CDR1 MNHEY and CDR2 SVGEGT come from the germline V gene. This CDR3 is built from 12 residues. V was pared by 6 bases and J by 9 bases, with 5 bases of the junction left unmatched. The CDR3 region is CASSLRDRTQYF. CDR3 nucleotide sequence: TGTGCCAGCAGCCTCCGGGACAGGACGCAGTATTTT.

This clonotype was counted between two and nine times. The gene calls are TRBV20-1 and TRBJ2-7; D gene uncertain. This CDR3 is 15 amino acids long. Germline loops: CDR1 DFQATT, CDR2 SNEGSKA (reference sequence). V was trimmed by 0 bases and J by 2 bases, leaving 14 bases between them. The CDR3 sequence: CSARDGRVPTYEQYF. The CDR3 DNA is TGCAGTGCTAGAGATGGACGGGTCCCAACCTACGAGCAGTACTTC.

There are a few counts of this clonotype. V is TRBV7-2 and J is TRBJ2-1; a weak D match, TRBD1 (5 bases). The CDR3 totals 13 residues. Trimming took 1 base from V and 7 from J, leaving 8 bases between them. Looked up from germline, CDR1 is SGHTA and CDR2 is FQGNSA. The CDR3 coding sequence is TGTGCCAGCAGCTTAGAACAGGATAATGAGCAGTTCTTC. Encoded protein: CASSLEQDNEQFF.

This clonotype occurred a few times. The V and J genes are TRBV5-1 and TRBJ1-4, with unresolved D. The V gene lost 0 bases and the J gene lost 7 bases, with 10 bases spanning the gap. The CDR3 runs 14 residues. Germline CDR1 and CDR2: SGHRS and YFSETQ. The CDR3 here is CASSLEDPREKLFF. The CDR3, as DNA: TGCGCCAGCAGCTTGGAGGACCCTCGTGAAAAACTGTTTTTT.

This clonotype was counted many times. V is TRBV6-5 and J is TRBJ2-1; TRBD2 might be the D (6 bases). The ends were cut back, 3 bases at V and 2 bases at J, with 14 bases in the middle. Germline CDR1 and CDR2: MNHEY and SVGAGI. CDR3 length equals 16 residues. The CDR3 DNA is TGTGCCAGCAGTTATACGGGAGTACCGCCCTACAATGAGCAGTTCTTC. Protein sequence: CASSYTGVPPYNEQFF.

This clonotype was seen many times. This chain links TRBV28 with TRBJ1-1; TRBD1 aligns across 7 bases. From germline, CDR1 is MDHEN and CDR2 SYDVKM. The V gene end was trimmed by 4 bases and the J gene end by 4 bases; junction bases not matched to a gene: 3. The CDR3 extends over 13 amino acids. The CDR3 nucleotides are TGTGCCAGCAGTTATTCAGGGGGCACTGAAGCTTTCTTT. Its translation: CASSYSGGTEAFF.